These T cell receptor beta chains were read from a single sample in a study of cytomegalovirus exposure and HLA in healthy donors. Assay: immunoSEQ multiplex PCR; the TCRdb copy retains only in-frame clones and omits some. The repertoire includes over 200,000 clones, 80% to 90% of them detected once, and approximately 2.9% sits in the top ten. The sequencing sample was made of PBMCs. The receptors were sampled from a young woman in good health and CMV-seronegative. The conserved cysteine and the conserved F or W are not part of the CDR3 here. The order of the fields is V gene, J gene, CDR3 protein.

TRBV11-2	TRBJ2-7	ASSLETGGVYEQY
TRBV5-1	TRBJ1-1	ASRSGDVTEAF
TRBV6-6	TRBJ2-3	ASSRTRGGTDTQY
TRBV5-6	TRBJ2-3	ASSWYPSVTDTQY
TRBV7-2	TRBJ2-7	ASSRRDRNYEQY
TRBV21-1	TRBJ2-7	EEGSVTYEQY
TRBV4-2	TRBJ2-3	ASQPPAGTQY
TRBV28	TRBJ2-7	ASSFADRGAYEQY
TRBV27	TRBJ2-1	ASSRLAEQF
TRBV19	TRBJ1-2	ASTSLERRRPGNRGYT
TRBV10-3	TRBJ1-2	AIQGATIYGYT
TRBV9	TRBJ2-5	ASSVGSGNGETQY
TRBV2	TRBJ2-1	ASSPGRGGIYNEQF
TRBV7-9	TRBJ2-3	ASSPLQLAGNTDTQY
TRBV13	TRBJ2-7	ASSSPDSEQY
TRBV9	TRBJ1-2	ASSVVGTGNYGYT
TRBV7-9	TRBJ1-1	ASSIAGGDTEAF
TRBV6-1	TRBJ1-5	ASSGDRGRNQPQH
TRBV6-5	TRBJ2-7	ASSYRQSSYEQY
TRBV29-1	TRBJ2-1	STRSGEQF
TRBV11-2	TRBJ2-1	ASSFPEGRALYNEQF
TRBV4-3	TRBJ2-3	ASSQRMWADTQY
TRBV28	TRBJ2-7	ASSFGGSGDSYEQY
TRBV5-1	TRBJ2-2	ASSVIAGVVTGELF
TRBV6-5	TRBJ2-7	ASSYSPVVSYEQY
TRBV30	TRBJ1-2	AWSLQGDEGYT
TRBV19	TRBJ2-7	ASSIGYEQY
TRBV6-1	TRBJ1-1	ASTLSGFDTEAF
TRBV5-1	TRBJ2-2	ASSFAGEPTGELF
TRBV2	TRBJ2-3	ASSEGGAFSTDTQY
TRBV5-6	TRBJ1-2	ASSFAGTAAGGYT
TRBV6-4	TRBJ2-2	ASSSSTGATGELF
TRBV28	TRBJ1-5	AITGTGNNQPQH
TRBV7-9	TRBJ2-7	ASSLSRGPYEQY
TRBV28	TRBJ1-1	ASNIQGWTEAF
TRBV29-1	TRBJ2-7	SVEDPKAGDYEQY
TRBV2	TRBJ2-1	ALLKGDSYNEQF
TRBV4-1	TRBJ2-1	ASSHPEREVYEQF
TRBV25-1	TRBJ2-7	ASSEGQGAYEQY
TRBV18	TRBJ1-2	ASSPPSVVDGYT